These 20 T cell receptor beta chains share one sample of origin, sequenced in a study of T cell responses to AZD1222 COVID-19 vaccine. Generated by immunoSEQ multiplex PCR, the TCRdb table keeps only in-frame clones and is missing some. The sample has some 130,000 clones, 80% to 95% seen once. The material was peripheral blood, obtained 28 days after the second AZD1222 dose. The receptors stem from an adult who received the AZD1222 COVID-19 vaccine.

CDR3 residues: CASSLIAGGPGANVLTF. Written as DNA, the CDR3 is TGTGCCAGCAGCCTTATAGCGGGGGGGCCTGGGGCCAACGTCCTGACTTTC. The chain uses TRBV11-3 and TRBJ2-6; 11 positions match TRBD2. The CDR3 has 17 residues. Germline V gene data show CDR1 as SGHNT and CDR2 as YENEEA. J gave up 2 bases and V 5 bases, and 5 bases lay outside the gene matches.

This chain joins TRBV28 and TRBJ1-1; D uncertain. Germline values: CDR1 MDHEN, CDR2 SYDVKM. CDR3 length: 12 residues. Between the trimmed V and J ends, which lost 5 bases and 1 base, there was a span of 5 bases. CDR3 loop: CASSVGNTEAFF. The DNA of the CDR3 is TGTGCCAGCAGTGTGGGGAACACTGAAGCTTTCTTT. Full variable domain (remainder filled in from reference TRBV28 and TRBJ1-1): DVKVTQSSRYLVKRTGEKVFLECVQDMDHENMFWYRQDPGLGLRLIYFSYDVKMKEKGDIPEGYSVSREKKERFSLILESASTNQTSMYLCASSVGNTEAFFGQGTRLTVV.

CDR3 protein: CASSQGAGVWGEQYF. CDR3 DNA sequence: TGCGCCAGCAGCCAAGGCGCAGGGGTTTGGGGCGAGCAGTACTTC. The genes are TRBV4-3 and TRBJ2-7; a weak D match, TRBD1 (6 bases). Germline V gene sequence: CDR1 LGHNA, CDR2 YSLEER. This CDR3 spans 15 amino acids. V lost 1 base to trimming and J lost 6 bases, with 16 bases between them.

The CDR3 nucleotides are TGCGCCAGCAGCCGGGACCAGGTCGGGTACACTGAAGCTTTCTTT. The encoded protein is CASSRDQVGYTEAFF. The V and J genes are TRBV5-1 and TRBJ1-1; tentative D call: TRBD1 (5 bases). V was cut by 4 bases and J by 3 bases, with 16 bases left in between. CDR3 length: 15 amino acids. CDR1 is SGHRS, CDR2 YFSETQ, per germline.

The chain couples TRBV23-1 to TRBJ1-2; D might be TRBD1 (5 bases). TRBV23-1 falls under the ORF class, with uncertain function. The CDR3 length is 15 residues. V was pared by 0 bases and J by 1 base, with 9 bases between. CDR3 in amino acids: CASSQSQAVNYGYTF. The CDR3 bases are TGCGCCAGCAGTCAATCACAGGCGGTTAACTATGGCTACACCTTC.

The chain links TRBV6-1 to TRBJ2-4, with D possibly being TRBD2 (5 bases). This CDR3 region has 14 residues. Per the germline V gene, CDR1 is MNHNS and CDR2 is SASEGT. V dropped 0 bases and J dropped 15 bases, with 18 bases sitting between them. CDR3 region: CASSEAITRAAGYF. Written as DNA, the CDR3 is TGTGCCAGCAGTGAAGCCATCACTAGGGCCGCGGGGTACTTC.

The chain joins TRBV5-4 to TRBJ2-1; TRBD2 might be the D (5 bases). Germline V lookup: CDR1 SGHNT, CDR2 YYREEE (reference sequence). CDR3 length: 12 residues. Trimming pared 4 bases from V and 6 bases from J, leaving 8 bases between. The CDR3 DNA reads as TGTGCCAGCAGCCGGGGAATCAATGAGCAGTTCTTC. This codes for CASSRGINEQFF. Variable domain in full (rest from reference TRBV5-4 and TRBJ2-1): ETGVTQSPTHLIKTRGQQVTLRCSSQSGHNTVSWYQQALGQGPQFIFQYYREEENGRGNFPPRFSGLQFPNYSSELNVNALELDDSALYLCASSRGINEQFFGPGTRLTVL.

This chain joins TRBV28 and TRBJ1-4; TRBD1 matches 8 bases. The CDR3 consists of 17 residues. J was trimmed by 7 bases and V by 4 bases; bases with no gene match: 14. In germline, CDR1 is MDHEN, CDR2 SYDVKM. The CDR3: CASSSDVPGGSAEKLFF. In DNA form, the CDR3 reads TGTGCCAGCAGTTCGGACGTTCCAGGGGGCTCGGCTGAAAAACTGTTTTTT.

The rearrangement links TRBV18 to TRBJ1-4, with D unclear. Germline V gives CDR1 KGHSH, CDR2 LQKENI. The ends were cut back, 3 bases at V and 5 bases at J, with 13 bases in the middle. This CDR3 comprises 15 residues. As DNA, the CDR3 is TGTGCCAGCTCACCGGCTTTGTTGCAAAATGAAAAACTGTTTTTT. It is translated as CASSPALLQNEKLFF.

The rearrangement links TRBV4-1 to TRBJ1-6; D gene ambiguous. Looked up from germline, CDR1 is MGHRA and CDR2 is YSYEKL. V dropped 1 base and J dropped 10 bases, with 14 bases sitting between them. This CDR3 is built from 15 residues. Here the CDR3 DNA reads TGCGCCAGCAGCCAAGTTAGGAGGGAACGGTCACCCCTCCACTTT. This codes for CASSQVRRERSPLHF.

V is TRBV2 and J is TRBJ1-5; D remains unclear. The germline V gene encodes CDR1 SNHLY and CDR2 FYNNEI. The CDR3 is 15 residues long. Trimming cost V 7 bases and J 0 bases, with 13 bases left between them. The CDR3 sequence is CASNQDPYSNQPQHF. The CDR3, as DNA: TGTGCCAGCAACCAAGACCCTTATAGCAATCAGCCCCAGCATTTT.

In this sample, this clone turned up once. The chain recombines TRBV12-3 or TRBV12-4 with TRBJ1-1; D remains unclear. Trimming stripped 7 bases from V and 1 base from J, with 4 bases between. The CDR3 has 11 amino acids. The CDR3 region is CASTRNTEAFF. For the CDR3, the DNA is TGTGCCAGCACTAGGAACACTGAAGCTTTCTTT.

This sequence joins TRBV2 and TRBJ2-2; the D is unclear. CDR1 is SNHLY and CDR2 is FYNNEI in the germline V gene. The CDR3 consists of 16 residues. The germline V and J ends were trimmed by 2 bases and 2 bases, with 12 bases remaining between them. The CDR3 loop reads CASSEIEFGNTGELFF. The CDR3 bases are TGTGCCAGCAGTGAAATAGAATTTGGTAACACCGGGGAGCTGTTTTTT.

V usage is TRBV19 and J usage is TRBJ2-5; no definite D call. Trimming stripped 5 bases from V and 2 bases from J, with 18 bases between. The CDR3 spans 16 residues. Per germline, CDR1 LNHDA and CDR2 SQIVND (reference sequence). The CDR3 bases are TGTGCCAGTAGTGCCCGGACGACCCTTTTACAAGAGACCCAGTACTTC. It is translated as CASSARTTLLQETQYF.

The chain combines TRBV6-5 with TRBJ2-7, with TRBD1 matching 7 bases. V lost 5 bases and J lost 0; bases outside the gene matches: 4. There are 14 residues in the CDR3. The germline CDR1 and CDR2 sequences are MNHEY and SVGAGI. The CDR3 DNA sequence: TGTGCCAGCAGTCTGCCAGGGGGCTCCTACGAGCAGTACTTC. Translated, it gives CASSLPGGSYEQYF.

The rearrangement links TRBV6-1 to TRBJ2-3; the match to TRBD2 covers 11 bases. Germline CDR1 is MNHNS and CDR2 is SASEGT. CDR3 size: 17 residues. Germline trimming cut 0 bases from V and 5 bases from J; bases unmatched to any gene: 7. Here the CDR3 reads CASSEAPTSGGGDTQYF. CDR3 sequence (DNA): TGTGCCAGCAGTGAAGCTCCAACTAGCGGGGGAGGAGATACGCAGTATTTT.

The gene calls are TRBV6-5 and TRBJ2-1; D is possibly TRBD1 (6 bases). The CDR3 contains 14 residues. V was pared by 6 bases and J by 6 bases, with 15 bases between. Per germline, CDR1 MNHEY and CDR2 SVGAGI. The DNA of the CDR3 is TGTGCCAGCAGCACCTGGGGCAGGGGCAATGAGCAGTTCTTC. It translates to CASSTWGRGNEQFF.

V usage is TRBV5-8 and J usage is TRBJ1-4; 11 bases line up with TRBD1. The length of the CDR3 is 17 residues. Germline CDR1 is SGHTS and CDR2 is YDEGEE. After removal of 1 base from V and 5 bases from J, the junction contained 7 bases not matched to a gene. The CDR3 loop reads CASSLPRTGGVNEKLFF. CDR3 DNA sequence: TGTGCCAGCAGCTTGCCCCGGACAGGGGGCGTAAATGAAAAACTGTTTTTT. Variable domain in full (rest from reference TRBV5-8 and TRBJ1-4): EAGVTQSPTHLIKTRGQQATLRCSPISGHTSVYWYQQALGLGLQFLLWYDEGEERNRGNFPPRFSGRQFPNYSSELNVNALELEDSALYLCASSLPRTGGVNEKLFFGSGTQLSVL.

This rearrangement joins TRBV24-1 to TRBJ1-5; unclear D gene. The CDR3 contains 14 residues. Germline V gene lookup returns CDR1 KGHDR and CDR2 SFDVKD. Trimming took 8 bases from V and 4 from J, leaving 14 bases between them. The CDR3 spells CATKGQCRNQPQHF. Written as DNA, the CDR3 is TGTGCCACCAAAGGGCAGTGTCGGAATCAGCCCCAGCATTTT.

This clone occurred once. This chain uses TRBV18 with TRBJ2-2, with D possibly matching TRBD2 (6 bases). V was shortened by 3 bases and J by 0 bases, with 17 bases between the two germline ends. This CDR3 has 18 residues. The germline V gene has CDR1 KGHSH and CDR2 LQKENI. The CDR3 sequence is CASSPDGSGSANTGELFF. CDR3 DNA sequence: TGTGCCAGCTCACCGGATGGCTCCGGGAGTGCGAACACCGGGGAGCTGTTTTTT.